The source of this T cell receptor beta chain is a study of T-cell reconstitution after alpha-beta-depleted transplantation in children. Study observations and caveats: The high TCRbeta diversity at day 60 in some patients came from surviving recipient T cells and thymic progenitors. At the one-year point after transplant, T-cell counts and TCRbeta diversity were found to come mostly from T cells that had been newly produced. Reports say that about two months after transplant, the alpha-beta T cells came out of several hundred graft clones that had expanded.

V dropped 5 bases and J dropped 1; count of bases not matched to a gene: 14. The V gene's germline CDR1 is SGHRS and CDR2 YFSETQ. This CDR3 comprises 20 residues. Unique molecular identifiers tagged the TCRbeta library. Via MiXCR, TCRdb re-called the PCR reads, giving one row per CDR3 protein. Here the sample spans about 210,000 distinct CDR3 sequences, about 15% being singletons. This clonotype showed up just a few times. Its specificity is not known. This chain connects TRBV5-1 to TRBJ2-4; TRBD2 aligns across 14 bases. Sequences were derived from PBMCs, mostly from graft donor cells, sampled 360 days after TCRalphabeta/CD19-depleted stem cell transplant. The clonotype was recovered from a male patient aged 2-15 years who had a stem cell transplant for acute lymphoblastic leukemia, so the T cells may come from the graft donor. The CDR3 is CASSPGTSGGGSMAKNIQYF. The CDR3 region has the DNA TGCGCCAGCAGTCCCGGGACTAGCGGGGGCGGATCCATGGCCAAAAACATTCAGTACTTC.